These 27 T cell receptor beta chains were all obtained from the same sample, sequenced in a study of tumor and adjacent non-tumor tissue in lung cancer. This sample's RNA came from whole unsorted tissue. Three rounds of nested PCR, following a modified ARM-PCR protocol, produced the TCRbeta library. MiXCR, run by TCRdb on the multiplex PCR reads, gives a single entry per CDR3 protein. Among 90,000 to 110,000 distinct CDR3 sequences, roughly 74% were seen once, and the ten largest hold around 37%. The sequencing input was lung tumor tissue. These receptors all come from a woman aged 60-75 years with non-small cell lung cancer.

To note about this clonotype: This could be a read error, since a much larger clone is one nucleotide away. The V call is TRBV10-3, the J call TRBJ2-5, with D perhaps TRBD2 (6 bases). This CDR3 contains 14 residues. Germline loops: CDR1 ENHRY, CDR2 SYGVKD. The germline V and J ends were trimmed by 8 bases and 2 bases, with 15 bases remaining between them. This CDR3 reads CAIGGNSPQETQYF. The CDR3 nucleotides are TGTGCCATCGGGGGGAACAGTCCTCAAGAGACCCAGTACTTC.

A word on this clonotype: The junction departs from germline at one end; a sequencing error may be responsible. The chain has TRBV11-3 and TRBJ2-3; a possible D gene is TRBD2 (6 bases). The V gene's germline CDR1 is SGHNT and CDR2 YENEEA. The CDR3 runs to 13 residues. CDR3 region: CGSRRDRGVTQYF. Here the CDR3 DNA reads TGTGGCAGCAGACGGGACCGCGGGGTTACGCAGTATTTT.

In regard to this clonotype: One end of the junction is discordant with germline, which a read error may explain. The genes are TRBV29-1 and TRBJ1-2; D not certain. The CDR3 is 14 amino acids. Germline CDR1 and CDR2: SQVTM and ANQGSEA. CDR3 in DNA: TGCAGCGTTGAAGAGGGATGGGGTAACTACGGCTACACCTTC. As protein: CSVEEGWGNYGYTF.

Notes on this clonotype: Sequence at one end of the junction differs from germline and may be a read error. The gene calls are TRBV10-3 and TRBJ2-7; TRBD1 agrees at 9 bases. Germline values: CDR1 ENHRY, CDR2 SYGVKD. This CDR3 has 13 amino acids. Written as DNA, the CDR3 is TGTGTCATCAGAGACACAGGGACAGGGGAGCAGTACTTC. Translating it yields CVIRDTGTGEQYF.

This clonotype was counted between two and nine times. A much more abundant neighbour one base away suggests this may be a read error. The CDR3 protein is CASSQAGGRYEQYF. CDR3 nucleotide sequence: TGCGCCAGCAGCCAAGCCGGGGGAAGGTACGAGCAGTACTTC. This chain joins TRBV4-3 and TRBJ2-7; D is perhaps TRBD2 (6 bases). CDR3 size: 14 residues. From germline, CDR1 is LGHNA and CDR2 YSLEER. With 1 base removed from V and 4 bases from J, the gap between germline ends came to 11 bases.

J is TRBJ2-5 and V is TRBV12-3 or TRBV12-4; 8 bases are a match to TRBD1. Trimming took 5 bases from V and 6 from J; bases not matched to a gene: 5. This CDR3 has 13 amino acids. CDR3 nucleotide sequence: TGTGCCAGCAGTACGACAGGGGTAAAGACCCAGTACTTC. Protein product: CASSTTGVKTQYF.

Of note for this clonotype: Sequence at one end of the junction differs from germline and may be a read error. The gene calls are TRBV11-1 and TRBJ2-5; D may be TRBD1 (5 bases). From germline, CDR1 is SGHAT and CDR2 FQDESV (reference sequence). The CDR3 runs 16 residues. The DNA for the CDR3 is TGTTCCAGCAGCCAAGACAGAGGCGGCCTCCAAGAGACCCAGTACTTC. It codes for CSSSQDRGGLQETQYF.

On this clonotype itself: Compared with germline, one end of the junction differs, possibly owing to a read error. V is TRBV11-3 and J is TRBJ1-1, with 9 positions matching TRBD1. The length of the CDR3 is 14 residues. Germline assignment: CDR1 SGHNT and CDR2 YENEEA. The CDR3 spells CTSSWGTGNTDAFF. Written as DNA, the CDR3 is TGTACCAGCAGCTGGGGGACAGGGAACACTGATGCTTTCTTT.

Concerning this clonotype itself: This may be a read error: a much more frequent sequence differs by one nucleotide. The J gene is TRBJ2-1, the V gene TRBV20-1, with 12 bases fitting TRBD2. CDR1 is DFQATT, CDR2 SNEGSKA, per germline (reference sequence). V shed 4 bases, J shed 2 bases, and the junction held 3 bases outside the gene matches. The CDR3 consists of 15 residues. The CDR3 bases are TGCAGTGCTATGGCTAGCGGGAGGGCCTACAATGAGCAGTTCTTC. It yields the protein CSAMASGRAYNEQFF.

With respect to this clonotype: This CDR3 fails to terminate in the conserved phenylalanine or tryptophan, so it likely reflects a read error. This chain joins TRBV10-1 and TRBJ1-5; 7 bases are a match to TRBD1. Germline CDR1 is WNHNN and CDR2 is SYGVQD (reference sequence). Unmatched junction bases numbered 14, after V lost 6 bases and J lost 6 bases. This CDR3 is built from 16 residues. CDR3 DNA: TGCGCCAGCAGATACCAGGGGGAACAGGGTACTCAGCCCCAGCATCTT. Its protein product is CASRYQGEQGTQPQHL.

This chain joins TRBV11-1 and TRBJ1-1; the D gene is possibly TRBD1 (5 bases). The CDR3 covers 13 residues. The germline gives CDR1 SGHAT, CDR2 FQDESV (reference sequence). The V end lost 10 bases, the J end lost 2 bases, and 14 bases lay between the germline ends. The CDR3 sequence is CATIRDHNTEAFF. In DNA form, the CDR3 reads TGTGCCACCATCCGGGACCACAACACTGAAGCTTTCTTT.

This chain connects TRBV6-6 to TRBJ2-7; 7 bases are shared with TRBD1. CDR1 and CDR2 from the germline V gene are MNHNY and SVGAGI (reference sequence). V lost 6 bases and J lost 2; bases outside the gene matches: 10. The CDR3 is 15 amino acids. For the CDR3, the DNA is TGTGCCAGCAGATTAATAGGGGGCACGCCCTACGAGCAGTACTTC. Translation: CASRLIGGTPYEQYF.

As regards this clonotype: This could be a read error, since a much larger clone is one nucleotide away. The chain employs TRBV4-3 and TRBJ2-2, with D perhaps TRBD2 (5 bases). CDR1 and CDR2 from the germline V gene are LGHNA and YSLEER. This CDR3 has 16 amino acids. This chain's CDR3 is CASCQEGPARAGELFF. The CDR3 DNA sequence: TGCGCCAGCTGCCAAGAAGGTCCGGCGAGGGCCGGGGAGCTGTTTTTT.

Worth noting for this clonotype: At one of its ends the junction is not consistent with the germline gene, which may arise from a read error. The V and J genes are TRBV11-1 and TRBJ1-1; the D is unclear. This CDR3 comprises 13 residues. Per germline, CDR1 SGHAT and CDR2 FQDESV (reference sequence). CDR3 loop: CTSSLLPDTEAFF. The CDR3 nucleotides are TGTACCAGCAGCTTACTGCCAGACACTGAAGCTTTCTTT.

To note about this clonotype: Germline is not matched at one junction end, which may reflect a read error. The J gene is TRBJ1-1, the V gene TRBV20-1; D is possibly TRBD1 (5 bases). CDR1 is DFQATT, CDR2 SNEGSKA, per germline (reference sequence). CDR3 size: 15 residues. The CDR3 DNA reads as TGCAGTGTTAGAGATCAGGGTATGATGAACACTGAGGCTTTCTTT. Translation: CSVRDQGMMNTEAFF.

This clonotype was counted a few times. One end of the junction does not line up with germline, which may come from a read error. This chain links TRBV6-1 with TRBJ1-1; tentative D call: TRBD1 (6 bases). Germline CDR1 MNHNS, CDR2 SASEGT. The CDR3 contains 16 residues. The CDR3 DNA reads as TGTGTCAGCAGTGAAGGAGGCGGGGGCCGGAACACTAAAGCTTTCTTT. This gives the protein CVSSEGGGGRNTKAFF.

For this clonotype: This clone may be a read error of a much larger clone one base away. The chain couples TRBV29-1 to TRBJ2-1; D is unresolved. Germline V lookup: CDR1 SQVTM, CDR2 ANQGSEA. V shed 6 bases and J shed 11 bases, with 8 bases lying between them. The CDR3 contains 9 residues. This CDR3 is CSVRNKQFF. CDR3 DNA sequence: TGCAGCGTCCGTAATAAGCAGTTCTTC.

In regard to this clonotype: A much larger clone is a single base away; this may be a read error. The chain couples TRBV12-3 or TRBV12-4 to TRBJ1-2, with 7 positions matching TRBD1. The length of the CDR3 is 14 residues. The CDR3 region has the DNA TGTTCCAGCAGTTTAACTGACAGGGACTATGGCTACACCTTC. It translates to CSSSLTDRDYGYTF.

With respect to this clonotype: Likely a read error: the CDR3 ends without its conserved phenylalanine or tryptophan. No DNA is shown, since the ends of the CDR3 on it are uncertain; the CDR3 is the one TCRdb lists. The chain joins TRBV6-2 or TRBV6-3 to TRBJ1-1. The CDR3 is 13 residues long, ends included. Per the germline V gene, CDR1 is MNHEY and CDR2 is SVGEGT. CDR3 sequence reads: CASGQTENTEAFL.

A note on this clonotype: This may arise from a read error, as a much more abundant clone is one base away. The V and J genes are TRBV28 and TRBJ1-2, with D perhaps TRBD1 (5 bases). Germline CDR1 MDHEN, CDR2 SYDVKM. The CDR3 is 15 residues long. The CDR3 sequence: CANSTPGRSDYGYTF. CDR3 sequence (DNA): TGTGCCAACAGTACCCCGGGACGTTCGGACTATGGCTACACCTTC.

As regards this clonotype: The junction does not match germline at one end; this may be a read error. This chain connects TRBV4-3 to TRBJ1-6; 10 nucleotides match TRBD1. The CDR3 consists of 15 residues. Looked up from germline, CDR1 is LGHNA and CDR2 is YSLEER. The CDR3 loop reads CASSSRDRGNSPLHF. Written as DNA, the CDR3 is TGCGCCAGCAGCTCCCGGGACAGGGGAAATTCACCCCTACACTTT.

The chain combines TRBV18 with TRBJ1-4, with D unresolved. Germline CDR1 and CDR2: KGHSH and LQKENI. This CDR3 region has 14 residues. Deletions cut 4 bases from V and 0 bases from J, with 6 bases between. The CDR3 region is CASSRNPTNEKLFF. DNA of the CDR3: TGTGCCAGCTCACGAAACCCAACTAATGAAAAACTGTTTTTT.

The chain is built from TRBV6-6 and TRBJ1-1, with D perhaps matching TRBD1 (6 bases). Germline values: CDR1 MNHNY, CDR2 SVGAGI (reference sequence). Trimming stripped 5 bases from V and 14 bases from J, with 21 bases between. The CDR3 is 13 residues long. The CDR3 DNA sequence: TGTGCCAGCAGTCTTCCCCCCACGGCAGGGGCATTCTTT. Translation: CASSLPPTAGAFF.

Details on this clonotype: At one of its ends the junction is not consistent with the germline gene, which may arise from a read error. The chain recombines TRBV24-1 with TRBJ2-4, with 12 positions matching TRBD1. CDR1 and CDR2 (germline): KGHDR, SFDVKD. The CDR3 is 15 amino acids. This CDR3 reads CAISMGQGAKNIQHF. CDR3 DNA: TGTGCCATCAGTATGGGACAGGGGGCCAAAAACATTCAGCACTTC.

As regards this clonotype: One end of the junction does not line up with germline, which may come from a read error. This sequence joins TRBV11-2 and TRBJ2-2; the D gene is possibly TRBD1 (7 bases). Per the germline V gene, CDR1 is SGHAT and CDR2 is FQNNGV. This CDR3 region has 15 residues. The CDR3 sequence is CASSRERGHTRELFF. The CDR3 DNA sequence: TGTGCCAGCAGCCGGGAGAGGGGGCACACCAGGGAGCTGTTTTTT.

Regarding this clonotype: One end of the junction fails to match germline, which may point to a read error. This chain connects TRBV6-2 or TRBV6-3 to TRBJ1-3, with no clear D. Germline lookup yields CDR1 MNHEY and CDR2 SVGEGT. The CDR3 spans 14 residues. The CDR3 reads CARSYLGSGNTIYF. The CDR3 region has the DNA TGTGCCAGGAGTTACTTGGGCTCTGGAAACACCATATATTTT.

Concerning this clonotype itself: Being one base from a much bigger clone, this may be a read error. The gene calls are TRBV5-6 and TRBJ1-2, with D possibly TRBD1 on 5 matching bases. The length of the CDR3 is 16 residues. Between the trimmed V and J ends, which lost 0 bases and 4 bases, there was a span of 16 bases. Per the germline V gene, CDR1 is SGHDT and CDR2 is YYEEEE. DNA for the CDR3: TGTGCCAGCAGCTTGGGACATGGGGCGCGATCCTATGGCTACACCTTC. Its protein is CASSLGHGARSYGYTF.